A single sample gave rise to the 6 T cell receptor beta chains below, sequenced in a study of cytomegalovirus exposure and HLA in healthy donors. The PCR made use of 60 Vbeta and 13 Jbeta primers. TCRdb keeps only in-frame clones here, not all; method: immunoSEQ multiplex PCR. Altogether about 180,000 clones are present, 76% being singletons, with the ten largest covering 2% to 2.5%. The sequenced sample consisted of PBMCs. Receptors originate from a woman aged 30 to 39 in good health and CMV-seropositive.

The V gene is TRBV7-3, the J gene TRBJ2-3, with 8 bases matching TRBD2. The germline V gene encodes CDR1 SGHTA and CDR2 FQGTGA. Losses at the gene ends were 0 bases for V and 2 bases for J; bases not matched to a gene: 10. This CDR3 contains 18 residues. The CDR3 DNA reads TGTGCCAGCAGCTTAACGTCCTTTGGCGGGGGGTTCACAGATACGCAGTATTTT. It is translated as CASSLTSFGGGFTDTQYF.

The gene calls are TRBV9 and TRBJ1-2; D perhaps matches TRBD1 (6 bases). This CDR3 contains 13 residues. V was pared by 5 bases and J by 1 base, with 9 bases between. Germline CDR1 SGDLS, CDR2 YYNGEE. CDR3 in DNA: TGTGCCAGCAGTGAACAGGGTAACTATGGCTACACCTTC. It specifies CASSEQGNYGYTF. The full variable domain, completed using reference TRBV9 and TRBJ1-2, is DSGVTQTPKHLITATGQRVTLRCSPRSGDLSVYWYQQSLDQGLQFLIQYYNGEERAKGNILERFSAQQFPDLHSELNLSSLELGDSALYFCASSEQGNYGYTFGSGTRLTVV.

The rearrangement links TRBV6-5 to TRBJ1-1; D gene unclear. This CDR3 has 11 amino acids. Germline CDR1 is MNHEY and CDR2 is SVGAGI. The V and J ends lost 6 bases and 10 bases respectively, with 12 bases between them. CDR3 sequence (DNA): TGTGCCAGCAGCGGTCCAGCGGGAGCTTTCTTT. Translation gives CASSGPAGAFF.

This clone was observed once. The chain recombines TRBV7-9 with TRBJ2-5; 9 bases map to TRBD2. CDR1 SEHNR and CDR2 FQNEAQ come from the germline V gene (reference sequence). The CDR3 consists of 18 residues. The V segment lost 1 base and the J segment 3 bases; nucleotides outside the gene matches: 12. DNA of the CDR3: TGTGCCAGCAGCTTAGGGTTTGGTAGCGGGGGATTAGAAGAGACCCAGTACTTC. Its protein product is CASSLGFGSGGLEETQYF.

V and J are TRBV7-9 and TRBJ1-2, with D hard to call. Trimming left V 2 bases short and J 4 bases short, with 14 bases between. Germline CDR1 SEHNR, CDR2 FQNEAQ (reference sequence). The CDR3 is 15 amino acids. CDR3 bases: TGTGCCAGCAGCTTACTGCCCGGGAGCTTCTATGGCTACACCTTC. It translates to CASSLLPGSFYGYTF.

The V call is TRBV2, the J call TRBJ2-5, with TRBD2 identical over 7 bases. Germline assignment: CDR1 SNHLY and CDR2 FYNNEI. This CDR3 is built from 14 residues. J lost 4 bases, V lost 2 bases, and 4 bases had no gene match. The DNA for the CDR3 is TGTGCCAGCAGTGAACTGGTAGCGGGAGAGACCCAGTACTTC. Translating gives CASSELVAGETQYF.